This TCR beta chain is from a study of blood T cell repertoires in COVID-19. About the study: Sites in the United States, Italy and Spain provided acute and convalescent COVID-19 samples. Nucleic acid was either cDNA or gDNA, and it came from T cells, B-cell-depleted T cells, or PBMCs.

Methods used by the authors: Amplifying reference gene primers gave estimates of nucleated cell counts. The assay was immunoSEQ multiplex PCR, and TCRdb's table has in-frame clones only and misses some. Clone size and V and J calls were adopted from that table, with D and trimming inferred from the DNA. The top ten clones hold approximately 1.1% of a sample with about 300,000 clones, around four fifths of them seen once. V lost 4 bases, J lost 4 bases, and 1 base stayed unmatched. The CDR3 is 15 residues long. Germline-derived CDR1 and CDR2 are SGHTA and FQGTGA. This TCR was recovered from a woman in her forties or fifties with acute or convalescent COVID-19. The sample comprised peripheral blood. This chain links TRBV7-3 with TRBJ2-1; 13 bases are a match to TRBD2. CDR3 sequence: CASSSLAGGYNEQFF. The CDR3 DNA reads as TGTGCCAGCAGCTCACTAGCGGGAGGGTACAATGAGCAGTTCTTC.